The T cell receptor (beta chain) described here comes from a study of cytomegalovirus exposure and HLA in healthy donors (dated by TCRdb to about 2017). As for the study more broadly: In an earlier analysis of about 560 of the donors, 276 Gb of sequence data and some 120 million unique TCR beta sequences from about 179 million T cells were reported. Approximately 310 gigabases of sequencing data and around 85 million unique TCR sequences made up an early release that covered 500 to 650 HLA-typed donors. Among the roughly 390 genotyped donors, roughly 80% belonged to the genetic ancestry cluster associated with self-reported Caucasian donors. The aim of the study was to test whether cataloging public T cell receptors could identify signatures of past pathogen exposure. Using immunosequencing, the study profiled T cell repertoires from fewer than 850 subjects and related those repertoires to cytomegalovirus serostatus. Along with the roughly 700-subject first cohort, a separate validation cohort of over a hundred different subjects was used. To predict cytomegalovirus infection status, the study combined high-throughput TCR immunosequencing, statistical association of individual TCRs with disease status, and machine learning. A later analysis re-examined previously published TCR beta repertoires from just over 650 donors and added high-resolution HLA genotyping to investigate patterns of TCR occurrence. Rather than drawing on any new phenotypic data, the later analysis identified candidate immune exposures from TCR beta sequences and the way those sequences occurred across donors. An earlier analysis of around 540 of the donors applied high-throughput TCR beta sequencing to assess whether each TCR beta V gene segment acted as functional or pseudogenic. Donor age, sex, ethnicity and CMV serostatus were compiled together with the repertoire data. In a later genetic analysis, genome-wide SNP genotypes for about 55% of the 666 donors were used, and that subset was treated as a discovery cohort. Every discovery cohort repertoire had been produced on one sequencing platform. HLA typing covered class I and class II loci at four-digit resolution. Typing coverage differed by locus: A, B, C, DRB1 and DQB1 were typed in roughly 620-640 donors, DQA1 in about 510, DPA1 in some 600, and DPB1 in approximately 450. Roughly 5 DR-DQ haplotypes were handled as single units for association and clustering because linkage in the cohort was strong. Among approximately 370 genotyped donors of the cohort, an average of about 220,000 unique TCR beta nucleotide sequences was sequenced per donor, of which about 19% were non-productive.

The cohort was made up of roughly 670 healthy bone marrow donors. Cohort members were all nominally healthy when sampled, although unrecorded immune exposures were likely present. The donor tested CMV seronegative, placing the donor among the 352 seronegative members of the cohort. Each donor provided a peripheral blood sample, and peripheral blood mononuclear cells were used for TCR beta sequencing. The Qiagen DNeasy Blood Extraction Kit was used to extract genomic DNA from the blood cell samples. Library method: the immunoSEQ multiplex PCR assay. For the multiplex PCR, a mixture combining 60 forward primers for TCR Vbeta segments and 13 reverse primers for TCR Jbeta segments was used. A multiplex PCR assay on genomic DNA amplified the CDR3 region of rearranged TCR beta genes. Amplified TCR beta libraries were sequenced as 87-base-pair reads on the Illumina HiSeq System. The authors' analysis ran thus. A later analysis counted about 76 million unique TCR beta chains across the 600 to 850 repertoires, and roughly 11 million of these chains were shared by at least two donors. Raw reads were error-corrected and collapsed into unique sequences with a nearest-neighbor algorithm that merged closely related sequences to remove PCR and sequencing errors. V, D and J gene segments were assigned by aligning CDR3 sequences to IMGT reference sequences. For a sequence to be retained, a match of at least six nucleotides to both a V gene segment and a J gene segment was required. A rearrangement counted as productive if the CDR3 had no stop codons and remained in frame with V and J, and every other rearrangement counted as non-productive. Following IMGT convention, CDR3 was defined as the stretch from the second conserved V-encoded cysteine to the conserved J-encoded phenylalanine. Sequences without an unambiguous match to a single V gene segment were excluded from the earlier analysis of about 640 of the donors. An earlier analysis of some 500 of the donors classified V segments as functional when productive rearrangements were above 56.7% and as segregating when the standard deviation between donors was above 5%. A statistical classification framework was built for diagnosing cytomegalovirus status from the catalog of TCR beta chain sequences. In a later analysis, TCR nucleotide sequences were compared against IMGT/GENE-DB human TR gene sequences so that V and J genes could be assigned. The TCRdist pipeline was used in a later analysis to assign CDR3 sequences and most-parsimonious VDJ recombination scenarios. In a later analysis, each TCR beta chain was defined by its CDR3 amino acid sequence together with its V-gene family, and reads without a unique V-gene family were excluded. In a later analysis, around 600 highly shared, low-generation-probability nucleotide sequences were removed to address suspected cross-contamination and a sequencing artifact. In a later analysis, a clonal expansion index was calculated for each public chain from normalized within-repertoire ranks of inferred template counts. In a later analysis, generation probabilities were computed using a VDJ recombination model fitted to out-of-frame rearrangements, and the results were checked against IGoR. A later analysis scored TCR-TCR, TCR-HLA and TCR-CMV co-occurrence with hypergeometric tests, applying a repertoire-size bias correction to TCR pairs. In a later analysis, false discovery rates were estimated by permuting HLA or CMV assignments 20 times. In a later analysis, co-occurring TCRs were grouped with DBSCAN, and TCRdist sequence similarity was added when clustering was performed within HLA-allele-positive subsets. Repertoires with fewer than 30,000 or more than 120,000 public chains were left out of co-occurrence clustering, as were about five repertoires with anomalous nucleotide sharing. The source is immuneACCESS, and TCRdb retained only in-frame sequences with V and J called. Part of the clones is not carried over; for the studies checked, unresolved V genes explain less than half of this, and the remainder is unexplained. V and J calls and clone size are copied from that table; D and trimming were computed from the DNA. The sample includes 120,000 or so clones, with nearly 80% observed a single time. 6.3% of the sample is taken by the ten largest.

Points the paper makes about the study in general: A later genetic analysis reported fewer N-insertions in productive TCRs among donors in an Asian-associated ancestry cluster than the roughly 700-donor mean. HLA typing was unavailable for some donors at each locus, so association tests used only the typed subset. In a later analysis, the rate of TCR association differed among HLA loci, with DRB1 alleles having the most associated TCRs and HLA-C alleles having the fewest. In an earlier analysis of some 640 of the donors, most TCR beta V segments were observed in productive rearrangements about 87% or about 30% of the time, broadly matching IMGT annotations. According to a later analysis, most CMV-associated TCR beta chains appeared to be HLA-restricted, and the HLA associations seemed to be driven largely by CMV exposure. The study gave a list of some 150 TCR beta chains associated with cytomegalovirus. The authors suggested that the approach could potentially be generalized to other disease states and immunological phenotypes. The cohort was sequenced for TCR beta chains only, and without alpha or paired-chain data the features that could be detected were limited. A further reported finding was that TCR beta sequences accurately predicted the HLA-A and HLA-B alleles for most subjects in the first cohort. A few of the identified cytomegalovirus-associated TCR beta chains were confirmed in vitro to be specific for cytomegalovirus antigens. Assigning TCR associations to individual alleles was difficult when HLA alleles, especially DR and DQ, strongly co-occurred. Immune exposure information for the cohort was limited to CMV serostatus. Most TCR sequences were seen in very few donors, while some public TCRs were found in many individuals. The sequencing pipeline was judged likely to have produced a cluster of highly shared sequence variants as a technical artifact. In both the original and validation cohorts, the classifier was reported to diagnose cytomegalovirus status with high specificity and sensitivity. In a later analysis, HLA-associated TCR beta chains were found to be more clonally expanded and to have lower generation probabilities than equally common non-associated chains. The earlier analysis of about 600 of the donors excluded roughly 16 rarely observed V segments, including chromosome 9 orphons, because counts were too low. Correlated functional status among segregating V segments might be attributable to linkage disequilibrium, but an unknown experimental factor could not be ruled out. The presence/absence analyses assumed that sequencing depth was roughly uniform across donors, and that assumption may not be true. A later genetic analysis associated a missense DCLRE1C variant with V-gene and J-gene trimming of TCR beta chains, and an independent cohort replicated the association. A later analysis reported that several top co-occurrence clusters appeared linked to parvovirus B19, influenza, CMV and Epstein-Barr virus. A later analysis associated 17,000 or so TCR beta sequences with specific HLA alleles at a false discovery rate of 0.05. Some IMGT-functional V segments, including TRBV6-2 and TRBV6-3, could not be told apart with the 87-base-pair reads, so those segments were excluded.

The CDR1 and CDR2 encoded by the germline V gene (reference sequence) are LNHDA and SQIVND. The CDR3 spans 17 residues, from the cysteine through the phenylalanine. This entry keeps only the CDR3 DNA: 51 bases, framed from base 1. V loses 0 bases at its end and J loses 6 bases; junction bases beyond the gene matches: 10. A note on this clone: The antigen it recognizes is unknown. No clone much larger than this one lies a single base away; base qualities are absent.

The clonotype comes from a woman aged 40 to 50 in good health and CMV-seronegative. This chain joins TRBV19 to TRBJ2-1, and 8 junctional nucleotides match TRBD2. What was sequenced was PBMCs. The CDR3 region: CASSIDLGGGTSNEQFF. The nucleotide sequence is TGTGCCAGTAGTATAGATCTTGGGGGAGGGACTAGCAATGAGCAGTTCTTC.